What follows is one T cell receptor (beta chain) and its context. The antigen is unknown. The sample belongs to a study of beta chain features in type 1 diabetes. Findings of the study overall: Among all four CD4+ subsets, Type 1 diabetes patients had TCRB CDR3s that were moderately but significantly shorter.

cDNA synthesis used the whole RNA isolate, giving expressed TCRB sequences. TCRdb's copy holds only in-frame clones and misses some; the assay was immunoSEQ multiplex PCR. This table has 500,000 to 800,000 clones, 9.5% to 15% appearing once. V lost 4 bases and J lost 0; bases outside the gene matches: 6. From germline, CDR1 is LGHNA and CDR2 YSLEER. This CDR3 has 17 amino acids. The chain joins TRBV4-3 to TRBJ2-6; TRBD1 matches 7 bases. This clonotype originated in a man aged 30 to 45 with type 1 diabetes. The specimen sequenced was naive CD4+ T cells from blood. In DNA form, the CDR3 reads TGCGCCAGCAGCCGGGGCCGACAGGGCTCTGGGGCCAACGTCCTGACTTTC. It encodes CASSRGRQGSGANVLTF.